Sequencing of this T cell receptor (beta chain) was carried out in a study of tumor-infiltrating lymphocytes in primary liver carcinoma. The germline V gene has CDR1 GTSNPN and CDR2 SVGIG (reference sequence). This CDR3 spans 13 amino acids. Unsorted bulk tissue (roughly 18-32 mg) underwent RNA and DNA co-extraction. As concerns this clonotype: A read error may be the cause here, since a much bigger clone is one base away.

A primer in the constant region served to generate TCR beta cDNA from roughly 550 ng of total RNA. Employing slightly modified ARM-PCR, three nested multiplex PCR rounds were run, and these gave rise to the TCR beta libraries. Both of the initial two PCR rounds ran for 10 cycles and employed TRBV1-TRBV30 forward primers alongside a C-beta reverse primer. TCRdb ran MiXCR on the multiplex PCR reads and lists one entry per CDR3 protein. The data contain approximately 120,000 distinct CDR3 sequences, around 60% of them singletons. The chain couples TRBV30 to TRBJ1-5, with a possible D match to TRBD1 (5 bases). The sequence was obtained from a woman aged 55-75 years with primary liver carcinoma and hepatitis B virus infection. The source material was liver tumor tissue from sampling region 3. Subset in this sample: tumor region T3, left-lateral pole. The CDR3 region is CAWSHGGSQLQHF. The CDR3 coding sequence is TGTGCCTGGAGTCACGGGGGTTCTCAGCTCCAGCATTTT. Variable domain in full (rest from reference TRBV30 and TRBJ1-5): SQTIHQWPATLVQPVGSPLSLECTVEGTSNPNLYWYRQAAGRGLQLLFYSVGIGQISSEVPQNLSASRPQDRQFILSSKKLLLSDSGFYLCAWSHGGSQLQHFGDGTRLSIL.